This is a list of T cell receptor beta chains from one sample in a study of blood T cell repertoires in COVID-19. TCRdb's table, derived via immunoSEQ multiplex PCR, lists solely in-frame clones and lacks some. The top ten hold 0.63% of the sample, which has 150,000 or so clones, around 85% seen once. Specimen: peripheral blood. The receptor set was obtained from a man in his 60s with COVID-19, enrolled during active disease. CDR3s include the opening cysteine and the closing phenylalanine or tryptophan. Fields, in order: D gene, clone size, V gene, J gene, CDR3 length, CDR3 protein, CDR3 DNA. D genes are given only for firm matches. Part of the rows lack a size; the others show once, few, many or a class for expanded clones.

d_gene: TRBD2
abundance: once
v_gene: TRBV11-2
j_gene: TRBJ2-5
len: 16
CDR3aa: CASSQQPAGVKETQYF
CDR3nt: TGTGCCAGCAGCCAACAACCAGCGGGAGTCAAAGAGACCCAGTACTTC

d_gene: TRBD1
abundance: .
v_gene: TRBV5-5
j_gene: TRBJ2-1
len: 15
CDR3aa: CASSSGTGPYNEQFF
CDR3nt: TGTGCCAGCAGCTCCGGGACAGGGCCCTACAATGAGCAGTTCTTC

d_gene: .
abundance: once
v_gene: TRBV19
j_gene: TRBJ1-4
len: 12
CDR3aa: CASISQYEKLFF
CDR3nt: TGTGCCAGTATATCGCAGTACGAAAAACTGTTTTTT

d_gene: .
abundance: .
v_gene: TRBV11-2
j_gene: TRBJ1-2
len: 16
CDR3aa: CASSLAGGTGQYGYTF
CDR3nt: TGTGCCAGCAGCTTAGCGGGAGGAACAGGCCAGTATGGCTACACCTTC

d_gene: TRBD2
abundance: .
v_gene: TRBV19
j_gene: TRBJ2-1
len: 16
CDR3aa: CASSLSGRVSYNEQFF
CDR3nt: TGTGCCAGTAGTCTTAGCGGGAGAGTATCCTACAATGAGCAGTTCTTC

d_gene: .
abundance: .
v_gene: TRBV7-8
j_gene: TRBJ1-4
len: 13
CDR3aa: CATDAARGEKLFF
CDR3nt: TGTGCCACCGATGCTGCCCGAGGTGAAAAACTGTTTTTT

d_gene: .
abundance: few
v_gene: TRBV3-1/TRBV3-2
j_gene: TRBJ1-3
len: 16
CDR3aa: CASTRQDVRSGNTIYF
CDR3nt: TGTGCCAGCACCCGACAGGATGTGAGGTCTGGAAACACCATATATTTT

d_gene: .
abundance: .
v_gene: TRBV7-8
j_gene: TRBJ1-1
len: 13
CDR3aa: CASVDRTNTEAFF
CDR3nt: TGTGCCAGCGTTGACAGGACGAACACTGAAGCTTTCTTT

d_gene: TRBD1
abundance: .
v_gene: TRBV24-1
j_gene: TRBJ2-5
len: 16
CDR3aa: CATSDPTDRGFETQYF
CDR3nt: TGTGCCACCAGTGATCCTACCGACAGGGGATTCGAGACCCAGTACTTC

d_gene: .
abundance: .
v_gene: TRBV6-2/TRBV6-3
j_gene: TRBJ1-5
len: 13
CDR3aa: CASSIPGNQPQHF
CDR3nt: TGTGCCAGCAGCATTCCAGGGAATCAGCCCCAGCATTTT

d_gene: .
abundance: .
v_gene: TRBV6-6
j_gene: TRBJ2-7
len: 11
CDR3aa: CASSYGTPQYF
CDR3nt: TGTGCCAGCAGTTACGGGACACCGCAGTACTTC

d_gene: TRBD1
abundance: .
v_gene: TRBV27
j_gene: TRBJ1-2
len: 15
CDR3aa: CASSPGQVRMGGYTF
CDR3nt: TGTGCCAGCAGTCCAGGACAGGTCCGAATGGGTGGCTACACCTTC

d_gene: TRBD2
abundance: .
v_gene: TRBV7-3
j_gene: TRBJ2-2
len: 16
CDR3aa: CASSLIGTSITGELFF
CDR3nt: TGTGCCAGCAGCTTAATCGGGACTAGCATCACCGGGGAGCTGTTTTTT

d_gene: .
abundance: .
v_gene: TRBV11-2
j_gene: TRBJ2-7
len: 13
CDR3aa: CASNLDGAYEQYF
CDR3nt: TGTGCCAGCAATTTAGACGGAGCCTACGAGCAGTACTTC

d_gene: TRBD1
abundance: .
v_gene: TRBV7-8
j_gene: TRBJ2-7
len: 14
CDR3aa: CASRKGQNNYEQYF
CDR3nt: TGTGCCAGCAGGAAGGGACAGAACAACTACGAGCAGTACTTC

d_gene: TRBD1
abundance: .
v_gene: TRBV5-4
j_gene: TRBJ2-6
len: 18
CDR3aa: CASSLVGQGSGGANVLTF
CDR3nt: TGTGCCAGCAGCTTGGTTGGACAGGGATCGGGAGGGGCCAACGTCCTGACTTTC

d_gene: TRBD1
abundance: .
v_gene: TRBV10-3
j_gene: TRBJ1-5
len: 13
CDR3aa: CAIRGQINQPQHF
CDR3nt: TGTGCCATCAGGGGACAGATCAATCAGCCCCAGCATTTT

d_gene: TRBD2
abundance: .
v_gene: TRBV7-8
j_gene: TRBJ2-3
len: 17
CDR3aa: CASSWTSGGSSTDTQYF
CDR3nt: TGTGCCAGCAGCTGGACTAGCGGGGGGTCTAGCACAGATACGCAGTATTTT

d_gene: TRBD1
abundance: .
v_gene: TRBV19
j_gene: TRBJ2-2
len: 15
CDR3aa: CASSNQGANTGELFF
CDR3nt: TGTGCCAGTAGTAATCAGGGGGCGAACACCGGGGAGCTGTTTTTT

d_gene: .
abundance: .
v_gene: TRBV10-3
j_gene: TRBJ1-1
len: 14
CDR3aa: CAISSRGDNTEAFF
CDR3nt: TGTGCCATCAGTTCCAGGGGCGACAACACTGAAGCTTTCTTT

d_gene: TRBD1
abundance: .
v_gene: TRBV18
j_gene: TRBJ1-2
len: 13
CDR3aa: CASSRGQLYGYTF
CDR3nt: TGTGCCAGCTCACGGGGACAGCTTTATGGCTACACCTTC

d_gene: TRBD1
abundance: .
v_gene: TRBV19
j_gene: TRBJ1-2
len: 15
CDR3aa: CASTGQGASLYGYTF
CDR3nt: TGTGCCAGTACGGGACAGGGGGCATCTCTTTATGGCTACACCTTC

d_gene: .
abundance: few
v_gene: TRBV11-3
j_gene: TRBJ1-6
len: 14
CDR3aa: CASSPDRTTSPLHF
CDR3nt: TGTGCCAGCAGCCCAGACAGAACTACTTCACCCCTCCACTTT

d_gene: .
abundance: .
v_gene: TRBV7-2
j_gene: TRBJ1-5
len: 16
CDR3aa: CASSPYLTGSNRPQHF
CDR3nt: TGTGCCAGCAGCCCCTACTTGACAGGAAGCAATCGGCCCCAGCATTTT

d_gene: .
abundance: .
v_gene: TRBV9
j_gene: TRBJ1-2
len: 13
CDR3aa: CASSVGGADGYTF
CDR3nt: TGTGCCAGCAGCGTAGGCGGGGCGGATGGCTACACCTTC

d_gene: .
abundance: .
v_gene: TRBV25-1
j_gene: TRBJ2-5
len: 14
CDR3aa: CASSEYKGVETQYF
CDR3nt: TGTGCCAGCAGTGAATATAAAGGGGTGGAGACCCAGTACTTC

d_gene: TRBD2
abundance: .
v_gene: TRBV6-5
j_gene: TRBJ2-3
len: 15
CDR3aa: CASSYSAGVQDTQYF
CDR3nt: TGTGCCAGCAGTTACTCGGCGGGAGTGCAAGATACGCAGTATTTT

d_gene: TRBD1
abundance: .
v_gene: TRBV18
j_gene: TRBJ1-5
len: 18
CDR3aa: CASSPSRDRVSLPSPQHF
CDR3nt: TGTGCCAGCTCACCATCCCGGGACAGGGTATCTCTGCCATCGCCCCAGCATTTT

d_gene: .
abundance: .
v_gene: TRBV18
j_gene: TRBJ1-1
len: 14
CDR3aa: CASSPRTGNTEAFF
CDR3nt: TGTGCCAGCTCACCCCGAACAGGGAACACTGAAGCTTTCTTT

d_gene: TRBD1
abundance: many
v_gene: TRBV19
j_gene: TRBJ1-1
len: 12
CDR3aa: CASSRGQLEAFF
CDR3nt: TGTGCCAGTAGCAGGGGACAGCTTGAAGCTTTCTTT

d_gene: .
abundance: .
v_gene: TRBV5-1
j_gene: TRBJ1-4
len: 13
CDR3aa: CASSFSGGEKLFF
CDR3nt: TGCGCCAGCAGCTTTTCGGGTGGGGAAAAACTGTTTTTT

d_gene: .
abundance: .
v_gene: TRBV5-4
j_gene: TRBJ2-5
len: 14
CDR3aa: CASSLRSSQETQYF
CDR3nt: TGTGCCAGCAGCTTGCGTTCCTCCCAAGAGACCCAGTACTTC

d_gene: TRBD2
abundance: .
v_gene: TRBV14
j_gene: TRBJ2-3
len: 17
CDR3aa: CASSQQVLAGPTDTQYF
CDR3nt: TGTGCCAGCAGCCAACAAGTCCTAGCGGGACCGACAGATACGCAGTATTTT

d_gene: .
abundance: .
v_gene: TRBV6-6
j_gene: TRBJ1-1
len: 13
CDR3aa: CASSYLQVGEAFF
CDR3nt: TGTGCCAGCAGTTACTTACAGGTTGGTGAAGCTTTCTTT

d_gene: .
abundance: .
v_gene: TRBV18
j_gene: TRBJ2-2
len: 16
CDR3aa: CASSPSASGGTGELFF
CDR3nt: TGTGCCAGCTCACCTAGCGCGTCGGGCGGCACCGGGGAGCTGTTTTTT

d_gene: TRBD1
abundance: .
v_gene: TRBV24-1
j_gene: TRBJ1-2
len: 13
CDR3aa: CATSLTGQNGYTF
CDR3nt: TGTGCCACCAGTCTGACAGGGCAGAACGGCTACACCTTC

d_gene: .
abundance: few
v_gene: TRBV2
j_gene: TRBJ1-6
len: 14
CDR3aa: CASSLQGPPSPLHF
CDR3nt: TGTGCCAGCAGCCTACAGGGCCCCCCTTCACCCCTCCACTTT

d_gene: TRBD1
abundance: .
v_gene: TRBV7-2
j_gene: TRBJ2-7
len: 15
CDR3aa: CASSLGGQGANEQYF
CDR3nt: TGTGCCAGCAGCTTAGGGGGACAGGGGGCCAACGAGCAGTACTTC

d_gene: .
abundance: .
v_gene: TRBV12-3/TRBV12-4
j_gene: TRBJ2-7
len: 12
CDR3aa: CASRKQAYEQYF
CDR3nt: TGTGCCAGCAGGAAACAAGCCTACGAGCAGTACTTC

d_gene: TRBD1
abundance: .
v_gene: TRBV3-1/TRBV3-2
j_gene: TRBJ1-2
len: 16
CDR3aa: CASSPTDRGFRYGYTF
CDR3nt: TGTGCCAGCAGTCCGACGGACAGGGGGTTTCGCTATGGCTACACCTTC

d_gene: .
abundance: .
v_gene: TRBV6-5
j_gene: TRBJ2-2
len: 15
CDR3aa: CASSYLGQNTGELFF
CDR3nt: TGTGCCAGCAGTTACTTGGGACAGAACACCGGGGAGCTGTTTTTT

d_gene: TRBD2
abundance: .
v_gene: TRBV19
j_gene: TRBJ2-1
len: 15
CDR3aa: CASSPTSGRAREQFF
CDR3nt: TGTGCCAGTAGTCCCACTAGCGGGAGGGCCCGTGAGCAGTTCTTC

d_gene: TRBD1
abundance: .
v_gene: TRBV24-1
j_gene: TRBJ1-5
len: 15
CDR3aa: CATRGQGESNQPQHF
CDR3nt: TGTGCCACCAGAGGACAGGGGGAAAGCAATCAGCCCCAGCATTTT

d_gene: TRBD1
abundance: .
v_gene: TRBV19
j_gene: TRBJ2-1
len: 14
CDR3aa: CASWRGTGDHEQFF
CDR3nt: TGTGCCAGTTGGCGCGGGACAGGGGACCATGAGCAGTTCTTC

d_gene: TRBD1
abundance: few
v_gene: TRBV4-3
j_gene: TRBJ1-2
len: 14
CDR3aa: CASSQAATGPGATF
CDR3nt: TGCGCCAGCAGCCAAGCCGCGACAGGGCCTGGAGCTACCTTC

d_gene: .
abundance: .
v_gene: TRBV7-2
j_gene: TRBJ2-5
len: 13
CDR3aa: CASRRGPGETQYF
CDR3nt: TGTGCCAGCAGGCGGGGTCCAGGGGAGACCCAGTACTTC

d_gene: .
abundance: .
v_gene: TRBV10-3
j_gene: TRBJ2-1
len: 15
CDR3aa: CAISESSGPYNEQFF
CDR3nt: TGTGCCATCAGTGAGTCGTCAGGGCCCTACAATGAGCAGTTCTTC

d_gene: .
abundance: .
v_gene: TRBV7-9
j_gene: TRBJ2-1
len: 13
CDR3aa: CASSSLELDEQFF
CDR3nt: TGTGCCAGCAGCTCCCTGGAGCTAGATGAGCAGTTCTTC

d_gene: TRBD2
abundance: .
v_gene: TRBV5-6
j_gene: TRBJ2-1
len: 15
CDR3aa: CASSLTGGSHNEQFF
CDR3nt: TGTGCCAGCAGCTTAACGGGAGGGAGCCACAATGAGCAGTTCTTC

d_gene: TRBD2
abundance: .
v_gene: TRBV6-5
j_gene: TRBJ2-1
len: 15
CDR3aa: CASSNGGAPYNEQFF
CDR3nt: TGTGCCAGCAGCAACGGGGGGGCCCCCTACAATGAGCAGTTCTTC

d_gene: .
abundance: .
v_gene: TRBV5-6
j_gene: TRBJ1-1
len: 11
CDR3aa: CASSLAAEAFF
CDR3nt: TGTGCCAGCAGCTTGGCAGCTGAAGCTTTCTTT

d_gene: TRBD2
abundance: .
v_gene: TRBV11-3
j_gene: TRBJ2-7
len: 19
CDR3aa: CASSLERLAGASFSYEQYF
CDR3nt: TGTGCCAGCAGCTTAGAGCGACTAGCGGGAGCCTCTTTCTCCTACGAGCAGTACTTC

d_gene: TRBD2
abundance: .
v_gene: TRBV9
j_gene: TRBJ2-1
len: 13
CDR3aa: CASSPLADNEQFF
CDR3nt: TGTGCCAGCAGCCCTCTAGCGGACAATGAGCAGTTCTTC

d_gene: .
abundance: .
v_gene: TRBV7-9
j_gene: TRBJ1-2
len: 12
CDR3aa: CASSLAGFGYTF
CDR3nt: TGTGCCAGCAGCTTAGCCGGGTTTGGCTACACCTTC

d_gene: .
abundance: .
v_gene: TRBV27
j_gene: TRBJ2-2
len: 16
CDR3aa: CASSLSGRTNTGELFF
CDR3nt: TGTGCCAGCAGTTTATCTGGGCGAACGAACACCGGGGAGCTGTTTTTT